The entry below gives a single TCR beta chain sequence along with its context. This entry comes from a study of OX40 agonist ivuxolimab in advanced cancers. The overall study: Therapy given before enrollment (anti-PD-1, anti-PD-L1 or anti-CTLA-4) was allowed, and under 45% had some.

Germline V gene sequence: CDR1 MNHEY, CDR2 SMNVEV (reference sequence). The CDR3 runs 14 residues. V was shortened by 7 bases and J by 1 base, with 13 bases between the two germline ends. Assay: immunoSEQ multiplex PCR; the TCRdb copy retains only in-frame clones and omits some. The profile shows tens of thousands of clones, approximately 88% of them singletons. The material sequenced was CD4+ or CD8+ T cells sorted from blood, taken in a trial of the OX40 agonist ivuxolimab. The TCR was taken from an adult with an advanced solid tumor such as melanoma, head and neck, liver or kidney cancer. J is TRBJ1-1 and V is TRBV27, with a weak D call TRBD1 (5 bases). DNA of the CDR3: TGTGCCAGCAAATCTTCGGGGGGGAACACTGAAGCTTTCTTT. Its protein is CASKSSGGNTEAFF.